These 7 T cell receptor beta chains came from one sample sequenced in a study of CXCR3-negative and CXCR3-positive naive CD8 T cells. Overall study results and limits: CXCR3-positive naive cells had TRB CDR3s that were more hydrophobic than CXCR3-negative naive cells had.

Their recognized antigens are unknown. With UMI labels, 5' RACE was used to prepare the TRB cDNA libraries. TCRdb reprocessed the 5' RACE reads, keeping one entry per CDR3 protein, no DNA. The sample includes some 99,000 distinct CDR3 sequences. Sequenced input: naive CXCR3+ CD8+ T cells from blood. The subset was: CD45RO-CCR7+CD27+CD95- naive CD8+ T cells expressing CXCR3 (TNR3+). These receptors were obtained from a human donor in good health. Some clones in this sample may be carry-over from other donors' samples.

This chain connects TRBV4-3 to TRBJ2-4; TCRdb's D gene call, TRBD2, goes unchecked for lack of DNA. There are 18 residues in the CDR3. CDR1 LGHNA and CDR2 YSLEER come from the germline V gene. The CDR3 sequence is CASSQDEGTSRAKNIQYF.

This chain connects TRBV6-1 to TRBJ2-7; the TCRdb D gene call, TRBD2, has no DNA to confirm it. Germline V lookup: CDR1 MNHNS, CDR2 SASEGT. The CDR3 spans 16 residues. The CDR3 protein is CASSEYAWGEAYEQYF.

V is TRBV7-6 and J is TRBJ1-5. Germline CDR1 and CDR2: SGHVS and FNYEAQ. This CDR3 is built from 13 residues. CDR3 in amino acids: CASSLGSFQPQHF.

The J gene is TRBJ2-5, the V gene TRBV11-3; TCRdb's D call, TRBD2, is unchecked because there is no DNA. The germline V gene encodes CDR1 SGHNT and CDR2 YENEEA. There are 14 residues in the CDR3. The CDR3 protein is CASRAGRAGETQYF.

The V and J genes are TRBV25-1 and TRBJ1-2. The CDR3 has 15 residues. Germline V lookup: CDR1 MGHDK, CDR2 SYGVNS. The CDR3 sequence: CASSEFGTAIYGYTF.

The CDR3 here is CASSRTVNTEAFF. The J gene is TRBJ1-1, the V gene TRBV6-5. The CDR3 loop spans 13 amino acids. The germline V gene has CDR1 MNHEY and CDR2 SVGAGI.

V gene TRBV7-3 combines with J gene TRBJ2-2; lacking DNA, the TRBD1 call made by TCRdb goes unchecked. CDR3 length: 14 residues. Germline lookup yields CDR1 SGHTA and CDR2 FQGTGA. This CDR3 reads CASRGTGGAGELFF.